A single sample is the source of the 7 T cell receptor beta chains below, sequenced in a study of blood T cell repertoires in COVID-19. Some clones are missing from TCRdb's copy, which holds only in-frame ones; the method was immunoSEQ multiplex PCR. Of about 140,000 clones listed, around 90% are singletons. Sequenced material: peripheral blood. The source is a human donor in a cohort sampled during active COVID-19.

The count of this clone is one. CDR3 residues: CASSLYASGTGELFF. CDR3 DNA: TGTGCCAGCAGCTTGTATGCGTCGGGCACCGGGGAGCTGTTTTTT. J is TRBJ2-2 and V is TRBV5-6, with D hard to call. The CDR3 loop spans 15 amino acids. Between the trimmed V and J ends, which lost 1 base and 4 bases, there was a span of 11 bases. Germline CDR1 is SGHDT and CDR2 is YYEEEE.

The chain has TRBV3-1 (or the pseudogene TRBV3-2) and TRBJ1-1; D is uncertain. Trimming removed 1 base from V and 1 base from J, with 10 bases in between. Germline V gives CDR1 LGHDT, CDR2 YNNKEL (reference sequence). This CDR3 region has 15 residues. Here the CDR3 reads CASSQAPQSNTEAFF. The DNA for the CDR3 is TGTGCCAGCAGCCAAGCCCCACAATCGAACACTGAAGCTTTCTTT.

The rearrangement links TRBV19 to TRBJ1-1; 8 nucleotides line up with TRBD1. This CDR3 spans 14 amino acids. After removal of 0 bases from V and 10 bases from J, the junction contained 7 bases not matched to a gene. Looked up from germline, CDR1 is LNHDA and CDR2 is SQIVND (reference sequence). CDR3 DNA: TGTGCCAGTAGTATAGACCGACAGGGGACTCTAGCTTTCTTT. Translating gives CASSIDRQGTLAFF.

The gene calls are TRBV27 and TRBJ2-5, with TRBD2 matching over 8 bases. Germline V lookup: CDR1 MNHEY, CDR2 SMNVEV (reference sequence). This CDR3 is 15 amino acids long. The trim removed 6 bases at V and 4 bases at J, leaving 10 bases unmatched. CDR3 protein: CASRRVAGSAETQYF. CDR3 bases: TGTGCCAGCAGACGGGTAGCGGGGTCCGCAGAGACCCAGTACTTC.

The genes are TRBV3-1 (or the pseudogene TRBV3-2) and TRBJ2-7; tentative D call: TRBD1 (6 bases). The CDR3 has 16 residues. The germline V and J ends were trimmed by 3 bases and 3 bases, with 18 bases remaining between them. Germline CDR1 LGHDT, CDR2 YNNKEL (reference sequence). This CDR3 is CASSQTGDLKYYEQYF. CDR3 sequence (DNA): TGTGCCAGCAGCCAGACAGGAGATTTAAAGTACTACGAGCAGTACTTC.

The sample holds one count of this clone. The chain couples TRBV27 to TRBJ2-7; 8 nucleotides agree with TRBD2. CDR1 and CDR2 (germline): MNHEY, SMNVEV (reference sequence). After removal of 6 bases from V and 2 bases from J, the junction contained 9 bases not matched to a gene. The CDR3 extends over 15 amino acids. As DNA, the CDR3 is TGTGCCAGCAGGCCACTAGCGGAGCCCACCTACGAGCAGTACTTC. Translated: CASRPLAEPTYEQYF.

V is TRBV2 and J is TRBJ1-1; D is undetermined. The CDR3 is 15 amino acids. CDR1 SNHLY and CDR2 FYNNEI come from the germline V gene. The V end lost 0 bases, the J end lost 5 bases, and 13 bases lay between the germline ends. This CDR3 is CASSEAGQIVTEAFF. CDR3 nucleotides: TGTGCCAGCAGTGAAGCTGGGCAGATAGTTACTGAAGCTTTCTTT.